This T cell receptor (beta chain) was retrieved from a study of T cells in women clearing cervical HPV infection. Sequencing was performed with immunoSEQ multiplex PCR; in TCRdb, only in-frame clones are kept and a portion is missing. This listing includes tens of thousands of clones. With respect to this clone: The observed sequence ends 3 residues before the CDR3 terminus, with the missing tail filled in from the germline J gene.

V lost 4 bases to trimming and J lost 3 bases; unmatched junction nucleotides: 4. Germline V gene lookup returns CDR1 SGHTA and CDR2 FQGNSA. The CDR3 contains 15 residues. The sequence came from a woman aged 18-69 years with a cervical HPV16 infection that either progressed to CIN3+ or cleared (not recorded which). The sample taken for sequencing was blood buffy coat. This chain joins TRBV7-2 and TRBJ2-1, with TRBD2 matching over 9 bases. The part of the CDR3 DNA that was read is TGTGCCAGCAGCTCAACTAGCGGGTTCTACAATGAG. It codes for CASSSTSGFYNE. The entire CDR3 protein is CASSSTSGFYNEQFF.